The present entry profiles one TCR beta chain with its context. Only in-frame clones appear in the TCRdb table, and some are missing; sequencing was by immunoSEQ multiplex PCR. Altogether 90,000 to 100,000 clones are present, about 80% being singletons, with the ten largest covering about 10%. This sample was included in a study of blood T cell repertoires in COVID-19. Study overall: Spain, Italy and the United States supplied samples that represented acute and convalescent COVID-19.

With 4 bases clipped from V and 6 bases from J, the junction kept 8 bases outside the gene matches. Per germline, CDR1 LGHDT and CDR2 YNNKEL (reference sequence). CDR3 length: 15 amino acids. The chain combines TRBV3-1 (or the pseudogene TRBV3-2) with TRBJ2-1, with TRBD2 matching over 8 bases. This TCR was recovered from a man between 65 and 85 years old with acute or convalescent COVID-19. Specimen: peripheral blood. The CDR3 protein is CASSPKGGLVNEQFF. In nucleotides, the CDR3 is TGTGCCAGCAGCCCTAAGGGGGGACTAGTCAATGAGCAGTTCTTC.